Presented here are 18 T cell receptor beta chains from one specimen sequenced in a study of shared clonotypes between healthy human individuals. Some clones are missing from TCRdb's copy, which holds only in-frame ones; the method was immunoSEQ multiplex PCR. Here the sample spans about 2.4 million clones, 93% being singletons. Sequenced: naive CD4+ T cells from PBMCs. Subset meaning: CD45RA+ positively selected. The receptor source for this set is a man between 18 and 35 years old in good health. Some clones in this sample may be carry-over from other donors' samples.

The rearrangement links TRBV11-2 to TRBJ2-3; 8 nucleotides line up with TRBD2. The CDR3 runs to 17 residues. Trimming removed 1 base from V and 2 bases from J; junction bases left unmatched: 8. Germline loops: CDR1 SGHAT, CDR2 FQNNGV. The CDR3 region is CASSLGAAGGLTDTQYF. The CDR3 bases are TGTGCCAGCAGCTTAGGAGCTGCGGGAGGCCTCACAGATACGCAGTATTTT.

The rearrangement joins TRBV28 to TRBJ1-1, with 8 bases identical to TRBD1. Germline assignment: CDR1 MDHEN and CDR2 SYDVKM. Trimming removed 6 bases from V and 0 bases from J; junction bases left unmatched: 6. CDR3 length: 15 amino acids. CDR3 sequence reads: CASSIQGGMNTEAFF. Written as DNA, the CDR3 is TGTGCCAGCAGCATACAGGGGGGGATGAACACTGAAGCTTTCTTT.

The chain couples TRBV2 to TRBJ2-2, with 10 bases fitting TRBD1. The CDR3 covers 16 residues. V lost 5 bases to trimming and J lost 0 bases; unmatched junction nucleotides: 3. In germline, CDR1 is SNHLY, CDR2 FYNNEI. The CDR3 coding sequence is TGTGCCAGCAGTCGACAGGGGGCCTCGAACACCGGGGAGCTGTTTTTT. This gives the protein CASSRQGASNTGELFF. The variable domain in full, completed from reference TRBV2 and TRBJ2-2, reads EPEVTQTPSHQVTQMGQEVILRCVPISNHLYFYWYRQILGQKVEFLVSFYNNEISEKSEIFDDQFSVERPDGSNFTLKIRSTKLEDSAMYFCASSRQGASNTGELFFGEGSRLTVL.

V usage is TRBV30 and J usage is TRBJ1-2; D is perhaps TRBD1 (6 bases). The germline V and J ends were trimmed by 0 bases and 1 base, with 12 bases remaining between them. The CDR3 is made up of 15 amino acids. Germline CDR1 is GTSNPN and CDR2 is SVGIG (reference sequence). The CDR3 nucleotides read TGTGCCTGGAGTGTACGCGGGGGGCGTAACTATGGCTACACCTTC. This sequence encodes CAWSVRGGRNYGYTF.

This clone was seen only once. The V gene is TRBV9, the J gene TRBJ1-1; D may be TRBD1 (6 bases). Germline CDR1 and CDR2: SGDLS and YYNGEE. CDR3 length: 15 residues. Trimming cost V 0 bases and J 3 bases, with 12 bases left between them. This CDR3 reads CASSVDQGRYTEAFF. Here the CDR3 DNA reads TGTGCCAGCAGCGTAGACCAGGGGAGGTACACTGAAGCTTTCTTT. Together with reference TRBV9 and TRBJ1-1, the CDR3 gives the full variable domain: DSGVTQTPKHLITATGQRVTLRCSPRSGDLSVYWYQQSLDQGLQFLIQYYNGEERAKGNILERFSAQQFPDLHSELNLSSLELGDSALYFCASSVDQGRYTEAFFGQGTRLTVV.

To note about this clone: The sample contains more than one DNA sequence encoding this CDR3. This sequence joins TRBV28 and TRBJ2-7, with unresolved D. This CDR3 is 12 amino acids long. The germline V gene encodes CDR1 MDHEN and CDR2 SYDVKM. V dropped 3 bases and J dropped 2 bases, with 5 bases sitting between them. CDR3 amino acids: CASSLVPYEQYF. CDR3 nucleotide sequence: TGTGCCAGCAGTTTGGTCCCCTACGAGCAGTACTTC.

The V and J genes are TRBV5-1 and TRBJ2-1, with 10 nucleotides matching TRBD2. J was trimmed by 2 bases and V by 8 bases; bases with no gene match: 7. The CDR3 totals 15 residues. Germline lookup yields CDR1 SGHRS and CDR2 YFSETQ. CDR3 loop: CASMEREGPYNEQFF. CDR3 DNA sequence: TGCGCCAGTATGGAGCGGGAGGGTCCCTACAATGAGCAGTTCTTC. The entire variable domain, with the rest obtained from reference TRBV5-1 and TRBJ2-1, is as follows: KAGVTQTPRYLIKTRGQQVTLSCSPISGHRSVSWYQQTPGQGLQFLFEYFSETQRNKGNFPGRFSGRQFSNSRSEMNVSTLELGDSALYLCASMEREGPYNEQFFGPGTRLTVL.

The table lists this clone with a count of one. V is TRBV5-1 and J is TRBJ1-4; a possible D gene is TRBD1 (6 bases). The germline V gene has CDR1 SGHRS and CDR2 YFSETQ. The CDR3 totals 15 residues. V was clipped by 7 bases and J by 6 bases, with 19 bases between them. CDR3 nucleotides: TGCGCCAGCCGACGCCGGGGGCTGATGGATGAAAAACTGTTTTTT. Encoded protein: CASRRRGLMDEKLFF.

On this clone: Other DNA variants within this sample encode the same CDR3. This chain links TRBV28 with TRBJ2-7; no reliable D call. V was cut by 1 base and J by 6 bases, with 4 bases left in between. CDR1 and CDR2 from the germline V gene are MDHEN and SYDVKM. There are 11 residues in the CDR3. The CDR3 region has the DNA TGTGCCAGCAGTTTATCTTCCGAGCAGTACTTC. Translated, it gives CASSLSSEQYF. Complete variable domain (other parts from reference TRBV28 and TRBJ2-7): DVKVTQSSRYLVKRTGEKVFLECVQDMDHENMFWYRQDPGLGLRLIYFSYDVKMKEKGDIPEGYSVSREKKERFSLILESASTNQTSMYLCASSLSSEQYFGPGTRLTVT.

In this sample, this clone turned up once. V is TRBV15 and J is TRBJ2-1; 11 bases map to TRBD2. Losses at the gene ends were 6 bases for V and 5 bases for J; bases not matched to a gene: 12. The CDR3 runs 17 residues. Germline V gene data show CDR1 as LNHNV and CDR2 as YYDKDF (reference sequence). The CDR3 DNA reads as TGTGCCACCAGATCTATTCTCGGGACTAGCGGAGACAATGAGCAGTTCTTC. It translates to CATRSILGTSGDNEQFF.

The sample holds one count of this clone. This chain connects TRBV5-4 to TRBJ2-7; D may be TRBD1 (6 bases). CDR3 length equals 14 residues. Trimming removed 3 bases at V and 1 base at J, with 11 bases between. The V gene's germline CDR1 is SGHNT and CDR2 YYREEE (reference sequence). The CDR3 nucleotides read TGTGCCAGCAGCTCAGCGGACAGATCCTACGAGCAGTACTTC. Protein sequence: CASSSADRSYEQYF.

This clone showed up just a few times. V is TRBV23-1 and J is TRBJ1-2; weak D call: TRBD1 (5 bases). TRBV23-1 is an ORF, and what it does is uncertain. The CDR3 has 14 amino acids. The V and J ends lost 7 bases and 4 bases respectively, with 16 bases between them. CDR3 sequence: CASNPSGSIYGYTF. The DNA for the CDR3 is TGCGCCAGCAATCCCTCAGGGTCCATCTATGGCTACACCTTC.

The chain has TRBV19 and TRBJ2-6, with D possibly being TRBD1 (7 bases). Germline V gives CDR1 LNHDA, CDR2 SQIVND (reference sequence). The CDR3 runs to 18 residues. V lost 5 bases and J 1 base, leaving 18 bases between the germline ends. The CDR3 DNA follows: TGTGCCAGTAGTCCCTACTCGACAGGGACTTCTGGGGCCAACGTCCTGACTTTC. This sequence encodes CASSPYSTGTSGANVLTF.

This chain connects TRBV5-5 to TRBJ2-2, with 8 bases matching TRBD2. Germline CDR1 reads SGHKS; CDR2 reads YYEKEE (reference sequence). CDR3 size: 14 residues. With 0 bases clipped from V and 7 bases from J, the junction kept 2 bases outside the gene matches. The CDR3 nucleotides read TGTGCCAGCAGCTTGGCCCGGGAGGGCGGGGAGCTGTTTTTT. As protein: CASSLAREGGELFF.

The genes are TRBV5-4 and TRBJ2-1, with unresolved D. In germline, CDR1 is SGHNT, CDR2 YYREEE (reference sequence). V lost 0 bases and J lost 8, with 12 bases in between. There are 14 residues in the CDR3. The CDR3 reads CASSLGLGEDEQFF. The CDR3 DNA follows: TGTGCCAGCAGCTTGGGGCTAGGAGAGGATGAGCAGTTCTTC.

The chain employs TRBV6-5 and TRBJ1-2; unclear D gene. Germline V gene lookup returns CDR1 MNHEY and CDR2 SVGAGI. The CDR3 covers 16 residues. Trimming removed 2 bases at V and 4 bases at J, with 17 bases between. The CDR3 reads CASSYIMGAGSYGYTF. The CDR3 DNA is TGTGCCAGCAGTTACATTATGGGTGCCGGGAGCTATGGCTACACCTTC.

V usage is TRBV9 and J usage is TRBJ2-2; D is undetermined. Per germline, CDR1 SGDLS and CDR2 YYNGEE. V was trimmed by 4 bases and J by 0 bases, leaving 16 bases between them. The CDR3 extends over 17 amino acids. The CDR3 spells CASSPPYMAPNTGELFF. In DNA, the CDR3 is TGTGCCAGCAGCCCCCCTTACATGGCCCCGAACACCGGGGAGCTGTTTTTT.

V and J are TRBV7-2 and TRBJ1-1; 9 bases line up with TRBD1. CDR1 and CDR2 from the germline V gene are SGHTA and FQGNSA. With 4 bases clipped from V and 3 bases from J, the junction kept 9 bases outside the gene matches. The CDR3 is made up of 16 amino acids. This CDR3 is CASSSRPGQGDTEAFF. CDR3 nucleotide sequence: TGTGCCAGCAGCTCGAGGCCGGGACAGGGAGACACTGAAGCTTTCTTT.